This T cell receptor beta chain was identified during a study of blood T cell repertoires in COVID-19. Study-level background: Whether acute or convalescent, the COVID-19 samples came from the United States, Italy and Spain. T cells, B-cell-depleted T cells, or PBMCs provided the cDNA or gDNA that served as material.

This clone occurred once. Original analysis: Reference gene primer amplification gave estimated nucleated cell counts. Using immunoSEQ multiplex PCR, the repertoire was profiled, and TCRdb retains in-frame clones only, with some absent. The V and J calls and clone size come from that table; D and trimming were worked out from the DNA. Counted here are roughly 410,000 clones, 89% occurring once; the ten biggest clones make up more than 0.95%. Germline lookup yields CDR1 SGDLS and CDR2 YYNGEE. The CDR3 has 14 amino acids. The trim removed 0 bases at V and 9 bases at J, leaving 5 bases unmatched. V usage is TRBV9 and J usage is TRBJ2-1; 8 positions agree with TRBD2. The sequenced sample consisted of peripheral blood. The source of this sequence is a man in his forties with acute or convalescent COVID-19. CDR3 in DNA: TGTGCCAGCAGCGTAGAGGGACTAGTAGGTGAGCAGTTCTTC. It is translated as CASSVEGLVGEQFF. Together with reference TRBV9 and TRBJ2-1, the CDR3 gives the full variable domain: DSGVTQTPKHLITATGQRVTLRCSPRSGDLSVYWYQQSLDQGLQFLIQYYNGEERAKGNILERFSAQQFPDLHSELNLSSLELGDSALYFCASSVEGLVGEQFFGPGTRLTVL.